Listed here is a single TCR beta chain. The source of the sample is a study of cytomegalovirus exposure and HLA in healthy donors. It was with 60 Vbeta and 13 Jbeta primers that the PCR ran. Assay used: immunoSEQ multiplex PCR; TCRdb lists only in-frame clones, some missing. The table lists about 160,000 clones, over 80% of them singletons, with roughly 4.3% in the top ten. This CDR3 comprises 17 residues. V was clipped by 2 bases and J by 4 bases; unmatched bases: 8. Germline CDR1 SGHNT, CDR2 YENEEA. Source material: PBMCs. This TCR came from a man aged 45-60 years in good health and CMV-seropositive. The chain has TRBV11-3 and TRBJ2-1; 10 bases match TRBD2. The CDR3 reads CASSLRASGGLYNEQFF. DNA for the CDR3: TGTGCCAGCAGCTTACGGGCTAGCGGGGGACTTTACAATGAGCAGTTCTTC.